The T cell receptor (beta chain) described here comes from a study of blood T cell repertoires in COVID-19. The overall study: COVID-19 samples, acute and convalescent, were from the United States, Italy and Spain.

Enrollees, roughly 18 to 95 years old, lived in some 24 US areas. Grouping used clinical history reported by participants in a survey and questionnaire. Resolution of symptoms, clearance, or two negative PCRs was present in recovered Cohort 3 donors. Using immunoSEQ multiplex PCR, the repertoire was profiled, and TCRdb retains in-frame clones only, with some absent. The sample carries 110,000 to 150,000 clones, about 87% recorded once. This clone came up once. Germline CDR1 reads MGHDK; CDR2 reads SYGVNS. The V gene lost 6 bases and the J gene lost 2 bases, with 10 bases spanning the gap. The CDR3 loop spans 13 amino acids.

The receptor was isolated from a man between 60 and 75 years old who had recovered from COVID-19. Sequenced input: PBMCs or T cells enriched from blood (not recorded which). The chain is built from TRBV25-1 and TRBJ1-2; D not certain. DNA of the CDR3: TGTGCCAGCAGGGATGGCGGGAACTATGGCTACACCTTC. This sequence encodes CASRDGGNYGYTF.